What follows are 22 T cell receptor beta chains derived from one specimen sequenced in a study of T-cell reconstitution after alpha-beta-depleted transplantation in children. The TCRbeta library was prepared with unique molecular identifiers. TCRdb reanalysed the PCR reads using MiXCR and keeps one entry per CDR3 protein. The top ten hold 0.79% of the sample, which has hundreds of thousands of distinct CDR3 sequences, around 13% seen once. Material: PBMCs, obtained before TCRalphabeta/CD19-depleted stem cell transplant. The source of these receptors is a girl aged 2-10 years with congenital amegakaryocytic thrombocytopenia, due to receive a stem cell transplant.

This clonotype appeared many times. The rearrangement uses TRBV20-1 and TRBJ1-2; possible D gene TRBD1, 6 bases. The germline V and J ends were trimmed by 0 bases and 2 bases, with 16 bases remaining between them. Looked up from germline, CDR1 is DFQATT and CDR2 is SNEGSKA (reference sequence). The CDR3 spans 16 residues. CDR3 nucleotides: TGCAGTGCTAGAGATCAGGGAGGGGGTTACAACTATGGCTACACCTTC. Translating it yields CSARDQGGGYNYGYTF.

There are a few counts of this clonotype. In DNA form, the CDR3 reads TGTGCCATCAGGGGGTACGCCTTGGGGACTGAAGCTTTCTTT. Encoded protein: CAIRGYALGTEAFF. The V and J genes are TRBV10-3 and TRBJ1-1; D ambiguous. Trimming took off 6 bases at V and 5 bases at J, with 16 bases between the two ends. The germline CDR1 and CDR2 sequences are ENHRY and SYGVKD. This CDR3 spans 14 amino acids.

There are a few counts of this clonotype. The chain has TRBV19 and TRBJ2-7; D remains ambiguous. The CDR3 is 15 amino acids. V gave up 3 bases and J gave up 6 bases, with 18 bases separating them. Germline V gene sequence: CDR1 LNHDA, CDR2 SQIVND (reference sequence). CDR3 amino acids: CASSISPSSMGEQYF. DNA of the CDR3: TGTGCCAGTAGTATTAGTCCCTCTTCAATGGGCGAGCAGTACTTC.

On this clonotype itself: An end of the junction differs from the germline gene, which may be a read error. The chain carries TRBV6-5 and TRBJ1-3; D remains ambiguous. CDR1 and CDR2 (germline): MNHEY, SVGAGI. There are 11 residues in the CDR3. CDR3 nucleotides: TGTGTCAGCTCCTCTGGAAACACCATATATTTT. Translating it yields CVSSSGNTIYF.

The rearrangement links TRBV20-1 to TRBJ2-3; unclear D gene. Per germline, CDR1 DFQATT and CDR2 SNEGSKA (reference sequence). Trimming pared 5 bases from V and 4 bases from J, leaving 16 bases between. There are 14 residues in the CDR3. This chain's CDR3 is CSAPITSFPDTQYF. The CDR3 DNA reads TGCAGTGCTCCCATAACAAGTTTCCCAGATACGCAGTATTTT.

At least ten counts were recorded for this clonotype. CDR3 coding DNA: TGTGCCAGCAGTTCAACCCTAGCGGGAGGGGTTCGGGAGCTGTTTTTT. Protein: CASSSTLAGGVRELFF. This chain links TRBV6-5 with TRBJ2-2, with TRBD2 identical over 12 bases. With V trimmed by 4 bases and J by 9 bases, 9 bases remained unmatched. The CDR3 extends over 16 amino acids. Germline values: CDR1 MNHEY, CDR2 SVGAGI.

The V gene is TRBV5-1, the J gene TRBJ2-3; a possible D gene is TRBD2 (6 bases). Looked up from germline, CDR1 is SGHRS and CDR2 is YFSETQ. V lost 3 bases and J 4 bases, leaving 15 bases between the germline ends. CDR3 length: 15 residues. CDR3 loop: CASSWGGVGPDTQYF. As DNA, the CDR3 is TGCGCCAGCAGCTGGGGCGGGGTCGGGCCAGATACGCAGTATTTT.

As concerns this clonotype: One end of the junction varies from germline; a read error may be responsible. This CDR3 is CASSQDRASFYIF. The DNA for the CDR3 is TGTGCCAGCAGCCAGGACAGGGCTTCTTTCTATATCTTT. The chain is built from TRBV12-3 or TRBV12-4 and TRBJ1-1, with 8 positions matching TRBD1. This CDR3 is 13 amino acids long.

Notes on this clonotype: This may be a read error, as it is one base from a much larger clone. V gene TRBV7-9 combines with J gene TRBJ2-6; weak D call: TRBD1 (5 bases). This CDR3 comprises 16 residues. The germline gives CDR1 SEHNR, CDR2 FQNEAQ (reference sequence). CDR3 nucleotides: TGTGCCAGCAGGAGGACCTTTAGCTCTGGGGCCAACGTCCAGACTTTC. Translation: CASRRTFSSGANVQTF.

The chain is built from TRBV15 and TRBJ1-5; the match to TRBD1 covers 8 bases. CDR1 and CDR2 (germline): LNHNV, YYDKDF (reference sequence). Trimming at V came to 2 bases and at J to 1 base, leaving 10 bases not matched to a gene. This CDR3 comprises 18 residues. The CDR3 spells CATSRPGQQGDSNQPQHF. The DNA of the CDR3 is TGTGCCACCAGCAGACCTGGGCAACAGGGGGACAGCAATCAGCCCCAGCATTTT.

This clonotype was counted many times. The chain is built from TRBV10-1 and TRBJ2-1, with D possibly being TRBD2 (7 bases). In germline, CDR1 is WNHNN, CDR2 SYGVQD (reference sequence). The V gene lost 0 bases and the J gene lost 12 bases, with 9 bases spanning the gap. The CDR3 has 12 amino acids. The CDR3 sequence: CASSESAGAQFF. The CDR3 DNA sequence: TGCGCCAGCAGTGAGTCGGCGGGGGCGCAGTTCTTC.

The chain couples TRBV7-6 to TRBJ1-1; D ambiguous. This CDR3 is built from 15 residues. Trimming removed 8 bases at V and 1 base at J, with 17 bases between. Germline values: CDR1 SGHVS, CDR2 FNYEAQ. As DNA, the CDR3 is TGTGCCAGCTTTCCGGACCAAGCAACGAACACTGAAGCTTTCTTT. Translating it yields CASFPDQATNTEAFF.

This clonotype appeared a few times. The J gene is TRBJ2-5, the V gene TRBV10-3, with 13 bases identical to TRBD2. In germline, CDR1 is ENHRY, CDR2 SYGVKD. The CDR3 is made up of 17 amino acids. V was clipped by 6 bases and J by 4 bases; unmatched bases: 11. The DNA for the CDR3 is TGTGCCATCAGGGATGGACTAGCGGGAGAAGAAGGAGAGACCCAGTACTTC. Residues: CAIRDGLAGEEGETQYF.

For this clonotype: A much larger clone sits a single nucleotide away, making a read error possible. This chain links TRBV5-1 with TRBJ2-7; TRBD2 aligns across 7 bases. Germline assignment: CDR1 SGHRS and CDR2 YFSETQ. V dropped 0 bases and J dropped 1; count of bases not matched to a gene: 7. The CDR3 length is 16 residues. The CDR3 reads CASSLGCLADSYEQYF. The CDR3 DNA is TGCGCCAGCAGCTTGGGATGCCTAGCGGATTCCTACGAGCAGTACTTC.

The chain couples TRBV18 to TRBJ2-2, with D possibly TRBD2 on 6 matching bases. The V end was cut by 2 bases, the J end by 7 bases, with 11 bases between. CDR1 KGHSH and CDR2 LQKENI come from the germline V gene. The CDR3 consists of 14 residues. CDR3 region: CASSPGGSFGELFF. Written as DNA, the CDR3 is TGTGCCAGCTCACCAGGAGGGTCCTTCGGGGAGCTGTTTTTT. The variable domain in full, with the rest retrieved from reference TRBV18 and TRBJ2-2, is NAGVMQNPRHLVRRRGQEARLRCSPMKGHSHVYWYRQLPEEGLKFMVYLQKENIIDESGMPKERFSAEFPKEGPSILRIQQVVRGDSAAYFCASSPGGSFGELFFGEGSRLTVL.

This chain connects TRBV4-1 to TRBJ1-1; D is undetermined. The ends were cut back, 7 bases at V and 0 bases at J, with 15 bases in the middle. The germline gives CDR1 MGHRA, CDR2 YSYEKL. The CDR3 length is 15 residues. In DNA form, the CDR3 reads TGCGCCAGCACCACCCGTGCAGCTATGAACACTGAAGCTTTCTTT. Its protein product is CASTTRAAMNTEAFF.

The chain couples TRBV28 to TRBJ2-2; D unclear. The CDR3 extends over 13 amino acids. Trimming shortened V by 6 bases and J by 8 bases, and 13 bases separated the two germline ends. In germline, CDR1 is MDHEN, CDR2 SYDVKM. In DNA form, the CDR3 reads TGTGCCAGCAGATTCGACGGCGGTGGGGAGCTGTTTTTT. Its protein is CASRFDGGGELFF. Full variable domain (missing parts from reference TRBV28 and TRBJ2-2): DVKVTQSSRYLVKRTGEKVFLECVQDMDHENMFWYRQDPGLGLRLIYFSYDVKMKEKGDIPEGYSVSREKKERFSLILESASTNQTSMYLCASRFDGGGELFFGEGSRLTVL.

This clonotype was seen ten or more times. The genes are TRBV10-3 and TRBJ1-4; no clear D. CDR3 length: 13 amino acids. Between the trimmed V and J ends, which lost 8 bases and 0 bases, there was a span of 7 bases. Germline V gene lookup returns CDR1 ENHRY and CDR2 SYGVKD. Here the CDR3 reads CAIRAATNEKLFF. In DNA, the CDR3 is TGTGCCATCCGCGCAGCAACTAATGAAAAACTGTTTTTT.

The chain uses TRBV4-1 and TRBJ1-4; D not certain. The CDR3 length is 13 residues. Germline assignment: CDR1 MGHRA and CDR2 YSYEKL. The V end lost 0 bases, the J end lost 8 bases, and 7 bases lay between the germline ends. CDR3 DNA: TGCGCCAGCAGCCAAGACTTTGGAGAAAAACTGTTTTTT. Translating it yields CASSQDFGEKLFF.

The chain joins TRBV5-1 to TRBJ2-7, with TRBD2 matching over 10 bases. V trimming: 1 base; J trimming: 2 bases; junction bases outside the gene matches: 6. The CDR3 contains 16 residues. Germline CDR1 SGHRS, CDR2 YFSETQ. The DNA for the CDR3 is TGCGCCAGCAGCTTGACTAGCGGGAAAATCCCCTACGAGCAGTACTTC. It translates to CASSLTSGKIPYEQYF. Together with reference TRBV5-1 and TRBJ2-7, the CDR3 gives the full variable domain: KAGVTQTPRYLIKTRGQQVTLSCSPISGHRSVSWYQQTPGQGLQFLFEYFSETQRNKGNFPGRFSGRQFSNSRSEMNVSTLELGDSALYLCASSLTSGKIPYEQYFGPGTRLTVT.

This clonotype was counted at least ten times. V gene TRBV20-1 combines with J gene TRBJ2-7, with D possibly TRBD1 on 5 matching bases. CDR1 and CDR2 from the germline V gene are DFQATT and SNEGSKA (reference sequence). CDR3 size: 12 residues. V dropped 7 bases and J dropped 3 bases, with 13 bases sitting between them. CDR3 coding DNA: TGCAGTGTCAAGACAGATGTCTACGAGCAGTACTTC. As protein: CSVKTDVYEQYF.

This clonotype has more than one count but fewer than ten. This sequence joins TRBV15 and TRBJ2-7; tentatively, D is TRBD1 or TRBD2 (5 bases each). CDR3 length equals 17 residues. The germline CDR1 and CDR2 sequences are LNHNV and YYDKDF (reference sequence). V shed 2 bases and J shed 1 base, with 18 bases lying between them. The CDR3 nucleotides are TGTGCCACCAGCAGAAAAGAATTGGGGGTTTATTCCTACGAGCAGTACTTC. It encodes CATSRKELGVYSYEQYF.